One and the same sample provided the 14 T cell receptor beta chains below, sequenced in a study of control samples from healthy donors and cancer patients (dated by TCRdb to between 2020 and 2021). The library relied on the immunoSEQ multiplex PCR assay. Not all clones reach the TCRdb copy of this immuneACCESS table, which keeps in-frame sequences only. Checked studies attribute under half of the gap to unresolved V genes and leave the rest unexplained. The sample table holds 100,000 to 150,000 clones, of which roughly 92% were seen once. The ten largest clones represent 5.5% to 7% of the sample. The material sequenced was blood. The receptors were sampled from a man aged 18 to 30 in good health.

The chain uses TRBV2 and TRBJ1-5; 7 nucleotides line up with TRBD1. The CDR3 contains 13 residues. V dropped 8 bases and J dropped 2; count of bases not matched to a gene: 3. In germline, CDR1 is SNHLY, CDR2 FYNNEI. The CDR3: CASSGQRNQPQHF. The CDR3, as DNA: TGTGCCAGCTCGGGACAGCGCAATCAGCCCCAGCATTTT.

The genes are TRBV6-5 and TRBJ1-2; D might be TRBD1 (5 bases). The V gene lost 0 bases and the J gene lost 6 bases, with 11 bases spanning the gap. Germline V gene lookup returns CDR1 MNHEY and CDR2 SVGAGI. The CDR3 is 14 residues long. The chain's CDR3 is CASSYSKAGNGYTF. CDR3 DNA: TGTGCCAGCAGTTACTCGAAGGCAGGGAATGGCTACACCTTC.

V is TRBV6-5 and J is TRBJ2-2; TRBD1 agrees at 8 bases. The CDR3 is 15 residues long. Germline V gene data show CDR1 as MNHEY and CDR2 as SVGAGI. Trimming took 0 bases from V and 6 from J; bases not matched to a gene: 3. CDR3 sequence (DNA): TGTGCCAGCAGTTACTCGCCACAGGGGGCCGGGGAGCTGTTTTTT. Its translation is CASSYSPQGAGELFF.

The gene calls are TRBV20-1 and TRBJ1-2; weak D call: TRBD1 (5 bases). The length of the CDR3 is 13 residues. CDR1 and CDR2 (germline): DFQATT, SNEGSKA (reference sequence). V gave up 3 bases and J gave up 2 bases, with 10 bases separating them. The CDR3 nucleotides read TGCAGTGCTAGTACAGGTTTAAACTATGGCTACACCTTC. It is translated as CSASTGLNYGYTF.

J is TRBJ1-2 and V is TRBV4-1; 8 bases are shared with TRBD1. CDR1 and CDR2 (germline): MGHRA, YSYEKL. CDR3 length: 16 amino acids. The junction had 10 bases not matched to a gene; V was cut back by 4 bases and J by 3 bases. The CDR3 DNA follows: TGCGCCAGCAGCCGCGGGCCAGGGGGCCTTCACTATGGCTACACCTTC. Residues: CASSRGPGGLHYGYTF.

The chain combines TRBV13 with TRBJ1-3, with unresolved D. V was trimmed by 3 bases and J by 2 bases, leaving 11 bases between them. Germline lookup yields CDR1 PRHDT and CDR2 FYEKMQ (reference sequence). The CDR3 length is 15 residues. The CDR3 DNA reads as TGTGCCAGCAGCTTCGGTAGTCAGGCTGGAAACACCATATATTTT. Translated: CASSFGSQAGNTIYF.

For this clone: In the same sample, other DNA sequences code for this CDR3. The V gene is TRBV12-3 or TRBV12-4, the J gene TRBJ2-3; D is ambiguous. Trimming took 7 bases from V and 6 from J, leaving 8 bases between them. The CDR3 runs 11 residues. CDR3 DNA sequence: TGTGCCAGCACCCTGGGGGATACGCAGTATTTT. Translating gives CASTLGDTQYF.

The V gene is TRBV7-2, the J gene TRBJ1-4; TRBD1 aligns across 8 bases. This CDR3 has 14 amino acids. The J segment lost 7 bases and the V segment lost 3 bases, leaving 4 bases of the junction unmatched. In germline, CDR1 is SGHTA, CDR2 FQGNSA. The CDR3 protein is CASSLDRAGEKLFF. CDR3 sequence (DNA): TGTGCCAGCAGCTTGGACAGGGCCGGTGAAAAACTGTTTTTT.

The chain couples TRBV4-1 to TRBJ1-1, with 7 bases lining up with TRBD1. The V segment lost 3 bases and the J segment 3 bases; nucleotides outside the gene matches: 7. The CDR3 totals 15 residues. The germline V gene has CDR1 MGHRA and CDR2 YSYEKL. CDR3 protein: CASSHRQGRHTEAFF. CDR3 nucleotides: TGCGCCAGCAGCCATCGACAGGGTCGGCACACTGAAGCTTTCTTT.

The count of this clone is one. The chain couples TRBV2 to TRBJ1-4, with D possibly TRBD1 on 5 matching bases. This CDR3 comprises 11 residues. Germline V gene sequence: CDR1 SNHLY, CDR2 FYNNEI. V lost 4 bases and J 8 bases, leaving 5 bases between the germline ends. CDR3 bases: TGTGCCAGCAGTGGGGGGGAAAAACTGTTTTTT. This gives the protein CASSGGEKLFF.

Remarks on this clone: A junction end diverges from the germline sequence, so it may reflect a read error. Other DNA sequences in the same sample also yield this CDR3. The chain combines TRBV2 with TRBJ1-5; TRBD1 agrees at 7 bases. This CDR3 comprises 15 residues. Per germline, CDR1 SNHLY and CDR2 FYNNEI. CDR3 protein: CASSAGQPRSGPQHF. In nucleotides, the CDR3 is TGCGCCAGCAGCGCGGGACAGCCTCGTTCAGGGCCCCAGCATTTT.

In regard to this clone: A much larger clone lies one base from this, so it may be a read error. The rearrangement joins TRBV11-2 to TRBJ1-5; D is ambiguous. This CDR3 spans 13 amino acids. In germline, CDR1 is SGHAT, CDR2 FQNNGV. Trimming took off 3 bases at V and 0 bases at J, with 3 bases between the two ends. CDR3 amino acids: CASSFNSNQPQHF. Here the CDR3 DNA reads TGTGCCAGCAGCTTCAATAGCAATCAGCCCCAGCATTTT.

V usage is TRBV5-6 and J usage is TRBJ1-2, with a weak D call TRBD1 (5 bases). Trimming pared 9 bases from V and 8 bases from J, leaving 23 bases between. Germline V gene lookup returns CDR1 SGHDT and CDR2 YYEEEE. The CDR3 consists of 14 residues. The CDR3 region is CATLMAGRTGGYTF. The CDR3 DNA reads TGTGCCACCTTGATGGCAGGGAGGACGGGGGGCTACACCTTC.

This clone was picked up a small number of times. The chain links TRBV4-2 to TRBJ2-3; 9 bases map to TRBD2. This CDR3 region has 19 residues. Germline assignment: CDR1 LGHNA and CDR2 YNFKEQ. The V and J ends lost 4 bases and 2 bases, in that order; junction bases with no gene match: 16. The CDR3 is CASSLVSLVGGGATDTQYF. Here the CDR3 DNA reads TGTGCCAGCAGCCTCGTAAGTTTGGTCGGCGGGGGGGCCACAGATACGCAGTATTTT.